The clone carrying this TCR beta chain was recorded only once. Its antigen is unidentified. This entry comes from a study of shared clonotypes between healthy human individuals. Study in general: Aged 18 to 49, the donors were a couple of women and a few men. CD4 naive and CD4 memory each took three plates per donor, while CD8 naive took two and CD8 memory one.

CDR1 MNHEY and CDR2 SMNVEV come from the germline V gene (reference sequence). The CDR3 has 16 residues. Unmatched junction bases numbered 13, after V lost 5 bases and J lost 5 bases. General study findings and limits: Clonotypes not shared had lower generation probabilities than those common to all four donors.

Terminally differentiated effector memory CD45RA+ cells were left out of the naive CD8 fraction, which was CD45RO-negative and positively selected for CCR7. Repertoires were generated with immunoSEQ multiplex PCR, while TCRdb's copy carries only in-frame clones and drops some. The sample contains fewer than 1 million clones, roughly 96% of which appear only once. The rearrangement links TRBV27 to TRBJ1-2; 8 nucleotides agree with TRBD1. The sequenced material came from naive CD8+ T cells sorted from blood. The receptor comes from a man aged 25-45 years in good health. The CDR3 sequence is CASSGTSGGARYGYTF. The CDR3 DNA reads as TGTGCCAGCAGTGGGACCTCAGGGGGCGCACGGTATGGCTACACCTTC.